This TCR beta chain is from a study of blood T cell repertoires in COVID-19. As for the study in general: Nucleic acid was either cDNA or gDNA, and it came from T cells, B-cell-depleted T cells, or PBMCs.

Study members were between roughly 18 and 90 years old and lived in approximately 25 US regions. V lost 5 bases and J 5 bases, leaving 13 bases between the germline ends. The CDR3 covers 14 residues. Germline V CDR1 and CDR2: LNHDA, SQIVND (reference sequence). Sequencing used immunoSEQ multiplex PCR; TCRdb keeps in-frame clones, though not all of them. This sample has about 140,000 clones, with approximately 88% found just once. The receptor was isolated from a man aged 40-55 years with acute COVID-19. The sample was PBMCs or T cells enriched from blood (not recorded which). The chain combines TRBV19 with TRBJ2-1, with D uncertain. The CDR3 DNA reads as TGTGCCAGTAGTTATAGCTTCTGGGACAATGAGCAGTTCTTC. This sequence encodes CASSYSFWDNEQFF.